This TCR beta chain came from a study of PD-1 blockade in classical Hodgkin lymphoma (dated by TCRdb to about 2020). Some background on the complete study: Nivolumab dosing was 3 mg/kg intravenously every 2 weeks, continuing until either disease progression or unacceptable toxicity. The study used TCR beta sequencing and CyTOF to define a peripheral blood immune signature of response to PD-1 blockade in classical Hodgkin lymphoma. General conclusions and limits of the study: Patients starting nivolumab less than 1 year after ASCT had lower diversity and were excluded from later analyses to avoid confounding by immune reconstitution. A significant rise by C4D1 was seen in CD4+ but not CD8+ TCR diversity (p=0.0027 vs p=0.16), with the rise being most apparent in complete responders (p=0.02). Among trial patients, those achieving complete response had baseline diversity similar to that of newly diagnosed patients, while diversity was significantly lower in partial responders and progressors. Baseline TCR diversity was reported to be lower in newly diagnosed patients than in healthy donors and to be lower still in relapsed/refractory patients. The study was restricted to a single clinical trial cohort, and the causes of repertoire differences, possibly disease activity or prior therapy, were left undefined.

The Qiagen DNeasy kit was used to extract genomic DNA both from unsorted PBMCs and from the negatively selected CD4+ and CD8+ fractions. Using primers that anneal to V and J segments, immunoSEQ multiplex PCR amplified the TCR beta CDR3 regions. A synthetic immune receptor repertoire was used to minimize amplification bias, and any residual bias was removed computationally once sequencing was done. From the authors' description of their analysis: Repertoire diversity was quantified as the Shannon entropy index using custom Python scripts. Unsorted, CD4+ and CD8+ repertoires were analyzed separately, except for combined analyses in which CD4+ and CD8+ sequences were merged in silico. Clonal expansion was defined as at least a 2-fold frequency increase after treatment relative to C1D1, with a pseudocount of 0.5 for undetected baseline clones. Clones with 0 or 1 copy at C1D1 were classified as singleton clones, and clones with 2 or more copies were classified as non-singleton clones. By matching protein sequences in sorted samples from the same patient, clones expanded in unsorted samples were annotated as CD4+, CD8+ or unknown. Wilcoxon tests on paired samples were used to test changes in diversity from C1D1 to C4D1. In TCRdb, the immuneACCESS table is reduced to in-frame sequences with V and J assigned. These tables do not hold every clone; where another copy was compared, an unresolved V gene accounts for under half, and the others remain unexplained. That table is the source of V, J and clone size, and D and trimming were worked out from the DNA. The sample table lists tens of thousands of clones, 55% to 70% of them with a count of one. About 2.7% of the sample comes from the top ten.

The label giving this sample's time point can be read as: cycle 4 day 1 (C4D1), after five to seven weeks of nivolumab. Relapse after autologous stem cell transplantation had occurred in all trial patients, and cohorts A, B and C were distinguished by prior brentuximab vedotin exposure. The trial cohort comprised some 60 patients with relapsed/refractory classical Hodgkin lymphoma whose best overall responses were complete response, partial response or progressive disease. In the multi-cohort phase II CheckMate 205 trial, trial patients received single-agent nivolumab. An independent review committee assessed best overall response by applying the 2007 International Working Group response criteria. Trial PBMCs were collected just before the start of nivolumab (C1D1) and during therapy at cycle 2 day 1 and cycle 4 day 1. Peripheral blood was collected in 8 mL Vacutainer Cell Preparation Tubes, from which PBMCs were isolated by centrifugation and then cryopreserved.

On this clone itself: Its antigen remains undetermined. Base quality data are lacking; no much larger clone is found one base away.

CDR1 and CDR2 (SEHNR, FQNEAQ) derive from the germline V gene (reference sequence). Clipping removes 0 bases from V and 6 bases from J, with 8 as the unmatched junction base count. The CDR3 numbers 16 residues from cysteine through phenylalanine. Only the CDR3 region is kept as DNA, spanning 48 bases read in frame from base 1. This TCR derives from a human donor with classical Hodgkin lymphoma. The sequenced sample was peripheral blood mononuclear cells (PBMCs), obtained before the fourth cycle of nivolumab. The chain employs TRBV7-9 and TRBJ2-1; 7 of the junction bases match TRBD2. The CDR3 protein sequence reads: CASSLARAGRPNEQFF. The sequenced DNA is TGTGCCAGCAGCTTAGCTCGAGCGGGGAGGCCCAATGAGCAGTTCTTC.